This TCR beta chain is drawn from a study of cytomegalovirus exposure and HLA in healthy donors (dated by TCRdb to about 2017). Turning to the overall study: An earlier analysis of approximately 590 of the donors reported roughly 300 Gb of sequence data and some 100 million unique TCR beta sequences from some 180 million T cells. An early release that covered around 590 HLA-typed donors contained approximately 300 gigabases of sequencing data and 80 million or so unique TCR sequences. Among the roughly 400 genotyped donors, about 83% belonged to the genetic ancestry cluster associated with self-reported Caucasian donors. The study aimed to test whether cataloging public T cell receptors could reveal signatures of past pathogen exposure. The study profiled the T cell repertoires of under 850 subjects by immunosequencing and related them to cytomegalovirus serostatus. Along with the roughly 670-subject first cohort, a separate validation cohort of 120 different subjects was used. High-throughput TCR immunosequencing, statistical association of individual TCRs with disease status, and machine learning were combined to predict cytomegalovirus infection status. A later analysis re-analyzed previously published TCR beta repertoires from 666 donors and added high-resolution HLA genotyping to study TCR occurrence patterns. Rather than drawing on any new phenotypic data, the later analysis identified candidate immune exposures from TCR beta sequences and the way those sequences occurred across donors. In an earlier analysis of around 540 of the donors, high-throughput TCR beta sequencing was used to judge whether each TCR beta V gene segment behaved as functional or pseudogenic. Alongside the repertoire data, information on donor age, sex, ethnicity and CMV serostatus was compiled. A later genetic analysis took genome-wide SNP genotypes for about 55% of the 666 donors and used that subset as a discovery cohort. All discovery cohort repertoires had been generated using a single sequencing platform. HLA typing included class I and class II loci at four-digit resolution. The number of donors typed differed by locus, with about 620-630 for A, B, C, DRB1 and DQB1, 522 for DQA1, nearly 610 for DPA1, and some 440 for DPB1. Five DR-DQ haplotypes were treated as single units for association and clustering because of strong linkage in the cohort. Across approximately 420 genotyped donors of the cohort, an average of roughly 250,000 unique TCR beta nucleotide sequences per donor were sequenced, and approximately 17% of those sequences were non-productive. What the authors observed across the whole study: This cohort had only TCR beta chains sequenced, and the lack of alpha or paired-chain data limited which features could be detected. In a later analysis, around 17,000 TCR beta sequences were associated with specific HLA alleles at a false discovery rate of 0.05. Because counts were too low, seventeen rarely observed V segments, including chromosome 9 orphons, were excluded from the earlier analysis of under 650 of the donors. Compared with the approximately 720-donor mean, donors in an Asian-associated ancestry cluster had fewer N-insertions in productive TCRs, according to a later genetic analysis. An association between a missense DCLRE1C variant and V-gene and J-gene trimming of TCR beta chains was found in a later genetic analysis and replicated in an independent cohort. Most TCR sequences were observed very rarely across donors, whereas some public TCRs were present in many individuals. The presence/absence analyses assumed that sequencing depth was roughly uniform across donors, and that assumption may not be true. Linkage disequilibrium might explain the correlated functional status among segregating V segments, but an unknown experimental factor could not be ruled out. The study gave a list of 150 to 200 TCR beta chains associated with cytomegalovirus. For the cohort, immune exposure information was limited to CMV serostatus. Most CMV-associated TCR beta chains appeared to be HLA-restricted in a later analysis, and the HLA associations seemed to be driven largely by CMV exposure. In a later analysis, HLA-associated TCR beta chains were found to be more clonally expanded and to have lower generation probabilities than equally common non-associated chains. A group of highly shared sequence variants was considered likely to be a technical artifact of the sequencing pipeline. In an earlier analysis of fewer than 700 of the donors, most TCR beta V segments appeared in productive rearrangements about 90% or about 30% of the time, broadly matching IMGT annotations. In a later analysis, TCR association rates were found to vary across HLA loci, with the most associated TCRs seen for DRB1 alleles and the fewest for HLA-C alleles. A further reported finding was that TCR beta sequences accurately predicted the HLA-A and HLA-B alleles for most subjects in the first cohort. The authors suggested that the approach could potentially be generalized to other disease states and immunological phenotypes. Strong co-occurrence of HLA alleles, especially DR and DQ, made assigning TCR associations to individual alleles difficult. According to a later analysis, parvovirus B19, influenza, CMV and Epstein-Barr virus appeared linked to several top co-occurrence clusters. A few of the identified cytomegalovirus-associated TCR beta chains were confirmed in vitro to be specific for cytomegalovirus antigens. Cytomegalovirus status was reported to be diagnosed by the classifier with high specificity and sensitivity in both the original and validation cohorts. Because HLA typing was missing for some donors at each locus, association tests included only the typed subset. Some IMGT-functional V segments, including TRBV6-2 and TRBV6-3, could not be distinguished by the 87-base-pair reads and were therefore excluded.

The germline V gene gives CDR1 as SGHAT and CDR2 as FQNNGV. Its CDR3 holds 15 amino acids, cysteine through phenylalanine. Solely the CDR3 DNA is kept, with 45 bases framed from the first base. V has 4 bases trimmed and J has 9 bases trimmed; junction bases matching no gene number 12. The cohort was made up of 666 healthy bone marrow donors. At the time of sampling, all cohort members were nominally healthy, though unrecorded immune exposures were likely present. The donor was CMV seronegative and was included in the group of several hundred seronegative cohort members. A peripheral blood sample was collected from each donor, and TCR beta sequencing was performed on peripheral blood mononuclear cells. The Qiagen DNeasy Blood Extraction Kit was used to extract genomic DNA from the blood cell samples. Notes on this clone: There is no known antigen for this receptor. Qualities for individual bases were not recorded, and no much larger clone is one base off.

Libraries were built with the immunoSEQ multiplex PCR assay. For the multiplex PCR, a mixture combining 60 forward primers for TCR Vbeta segments and 13 reverse primers for TCR Jbeta segments was used. Amplification of the CDR3 region of rearranged TCR beta genes was performed with a multiplex PCR assay on genomic DNA. Amplified TCR beta libraries were sequenced as 87-base-pair reads on the Illumina HiSeq System. As for how the authors treated the data: A later analysis tallied roughly 78 million unique TCR beta chains across the 666 repertoires, and around 9.9 million of those chains were shared by two or more donors. A nearest-neighbor algorithm error-corrected the raw reads and collapsed the reads into unique sequences, merging closely related sequences to remove PCR and sequencing errors. CDR3 sequences were aligned to IMGT reference sequences to assign V, D and J gene segments. For a sequence to be retained, a match of at least six nucleotides was required to both a V gene segment and a J gene segment. Rearrangements were classified as productive when the CDR3 lacked stop codons and remained in frame with V and J, and all other rearrangements were classified as non-productive. Following IMGT convention, CDR3 was defined as the stretch from the second conserved V-encoded cysteine to the conserved J-encoded phenylalanine. The earlier analysis of some 580 of the donors excluded any sequence lacking an unambiguous match to a single V gene segment. In an earlier analysis of around 600 of the donors, V segments were called functional above 56.7% productive rearrangements and were called segregating when the between-donor standard deviation exceeded 5%. A statistical classification framework was built to diagnose cytomegalovirus status from the catalog of TCR beta chain sequences. V and J gene assignment, in a later analysis, came from comparing TCR nucleotide sequences with IMGT/GENE-DB human TR gene sequences. In a later analysis, CDR3 sequences and most-parsimonious VDJ recombination scenarios were assigned using the TCRdist pipeline. In a later analysis, every TCR beta chain was defined by the combination of its CDR3 amino acid sequence and its V-gene family, and reads without a unique V-gene family were dropped. To address suspected cross-contamination and a sequencing artifact, a later analysis removed 450 to 700 highly shared, low-generation-probability nucleotide sequences. In a later analysis, a clonal expansion index was calculated for each public chain from normalized within-repertoire ranks of inferred template counts. Generation probabilities in a later analysis came from a VDJ recombination model fitted to out-of-frame rearrangements, and those results were checked against IGoR. In a later analysis, TCR-TCR, TCR-HLA and TCR-CMV co-occurrence was scored with hypergeometric tests, and a repertoire-size bias correction was applied to TCR pairs. To estimate false discovery rates, a later analysis permuted the HLA or CMV assignments 20 times. In a later analysis, co-occurring TCRs were grouped using DBSCAN, and TCRdist sequence similarity was added for clustering within HLA-allele-positive subsets. Repertoires with fewer than 30,000 or more than 120,000 public chains, plus five repertoires with anomalous nucleotide sharing, were excluded from co-occurrence clustering. The table comes from immuneACCESS by way of TCRdb, which keeps in-frame sequences with V and J called. Part of the clones is missing from these tables; in studies checked, under half for an unresolved V gene and the rest for unknown reasons. That table gives V, J and clone size, and the DNA gave D and trimming. For this sample the table gives approximately 22,000 clones, of which over 75% were detected only once. Jointly, the top ten make up approximately 8% of the sample.

The chain joins TRBV11-2 to TRBJ2-7; TRBD1 aligns with 10 central bases. The TCR comes from a man aged 55 to 70 in good health and CMV-seronegative. The sequenced sample consisted of PBMCs. Here is the DNA: TGTGCCAGCAGCTCAGGGACAGGGGACCGACCGATGCAGTACTTC. This is translated as CASSSGTGDRPMQYF. Reference TRBV11-2 and TRBJ2-7 proteins supply the regions before and after the CDR3; the full variable domain is: EAGVAQSPRYKIIEKRQSVAFWCNPISGHATLYWYQQILGQGPKLLIQFQNNGVVDDSQLPKDRFSAERLKGVDSTLKIQPAKLEDSAVYLCASSSGTGDRPMQYFGPGTRLTVT.